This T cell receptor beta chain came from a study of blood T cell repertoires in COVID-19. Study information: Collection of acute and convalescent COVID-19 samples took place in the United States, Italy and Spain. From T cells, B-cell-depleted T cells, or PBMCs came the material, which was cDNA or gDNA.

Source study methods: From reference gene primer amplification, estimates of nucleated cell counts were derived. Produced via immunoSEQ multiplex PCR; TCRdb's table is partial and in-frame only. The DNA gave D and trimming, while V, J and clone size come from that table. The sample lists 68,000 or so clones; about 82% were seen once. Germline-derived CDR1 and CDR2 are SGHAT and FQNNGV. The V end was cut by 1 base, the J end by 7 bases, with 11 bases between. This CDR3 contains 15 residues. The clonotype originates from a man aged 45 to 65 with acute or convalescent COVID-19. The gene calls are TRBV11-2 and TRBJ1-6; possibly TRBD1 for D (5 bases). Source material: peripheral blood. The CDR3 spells CASSLVRGGNSPLHF. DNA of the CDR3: TGTGCCAGCAGCTTAGTAAGGGGCGGCAATTCACCCCTCCACTTT. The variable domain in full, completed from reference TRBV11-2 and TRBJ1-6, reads EAGVAQSPRYKIIEKRQSVAFWCNPISGHATLYWYQQILGQGPKLLIQFQNNGVVDDSQLPKDRFSAERLKGVDSTLKIQPAKLEDSAVYLCASSLVRGGNSPLHFGNGTRLTVT.